Listed below are T cell receptor beta chains from one sample, sequenced in a study of blood T cell repertoires in COVID-19. The assay was immunoSEQ multiplex PCR, and TCRdb's table has in-frame clones only and misses some. This sample yields 350,000 to 450,000 clones, of which roughly 90% are seen a single time; roughly 7.1% belongs to the top ten. The sample was peripheral blood. Receptor source: an older woman with COVID-19, enrolled during active disease. Both conserved end residues are part of each CDR3. The D gene is left open where the match is weak. Size is omitted from some rows. Given values are once, few, many or a class for expanded clones.

cdr3_aa	cdr3_nt	clone_size	d_call	v_call	j_call
CASSQTGTGLNEKLFF	TGTGCCAGCAGCCAAACCGGGACAGGGCTAAATGAAAAACTGTTTTTT	NA	TRBD1	TRBV3-1/TRBV3-2	TRBJ1-4
CASSSVDEQFF	TGTGCCAGCAGTTCGGTGGATGAGCAGTTCTTC	NA	NA	TRBV12-3/TRBV12-4	TRBJ2-1
CASSVFGATDTQYF	TGTGCCAGCAGTGTTTTCGGAGCAACAGATACGCAGTATTTT	NA	NA	TRBV2	TRBJ2-3
CASSFQEYGYTF	TGTGCCAGCAGCTTCCAGGAATATGGCTACACCTTC	few	NA	TRBV11-3	TRBJ1-2
CASSPGQGVGGYTF	TGCGCCAGCAGCCCCGGACAGGGAGTAGGTGGCTACACCTTC	NA	TRBD1	TRBV5-1	TRBJ1-2
CASSQGQGSDTEAFF	TGTGCCAGCAGCCAAGGACAGGGGTCCGACACTGAAGCTTTCTTT	NA	TRBD1	TRBV3-1/TRBV3-2	TRBJ1-1
CASSPSGTKLQETQYF	TGTGCCAGCAGTCCGAGTGGGACAAAACTTCAAGAGACCCAGTACTTC	once	NA	TRBV21-1	TRBJ2-5
CASTSYVSEQYF	TGTGCCAGCACCTCGTATGTGTCTGAGCAGTACTTC	NA	NA	TRBV11-2	TRBJ2-7
CASSLFRRATHEQYF	TGTGCCAGCAGCTTATTCCGGCGGGCCACCCACGAGCAGTACTTC	NA	NA	TRBV11-2	TRBJ2-7
CASSRPGRVTEQYF	TGTGCCAGCAGCCGCCCCGGCAGGGTTACCGAGCAGTACTTC	NA	NA	TRBV5-4	TRBJ2-7
CASSRGPNTEAFF	TGTGCCAGCTCTAGGGGCCCAAACACTGAAGCTTTCTTT	NA	NA	TRBV13	TRBJ1-1
CASIYRAPEGYTF	TGTGCCAGCATCTACAGGGCTCCCGAGGGCTACACCTTC	NA	NA	TRBV2	TRBJ1-2
CASRPRGQANEKLFF	TGCGCCAGCAGACCCAGGGGGCAGGCTAATGAAAAACTGTTTTTT	NA	TRBD1	TRBV4-1	TRBJ1-4
CASSPLAGGSTDTQYF	TGTGCCAGCAGCCCCCTGGCGGGGGGGAGCACAGATACGCAGTATTTT	NA	TRBD2	TRBV7-9	TRBJ2-3
CASSLRTAGGAETQYF	TGCGCCAGCAGCTTGAGGACTGCTGGGGGCGCAGAGACCCAGTACTTC	NA	NA	TRBV5-1	TRBJ2-5
CASSQTGGTEAFF	TGTGCCAGCAGTCAGACAGGGGGCACTGAAGCTTTCTTT	few	TRBD1	TRBV6-6	TRBJ1-1
CASSWTHNYGYTF	TGTGCCAGCAGCTGGACTCACAACTATGGCTACACCTTC	NA	NA	TRBV5-5	TRBJ1-2
CASSPRVISAEAFF	TGTGCCAGCAGCCCAAGGGTAATTAGCGCTGAAGCTTTCTTT	many	NA	TRBV3-1/TRBV3-2	TRBJ1-1
CALTGDNRNTIYF	TGTGCCTTGACAGGGGATAATAGAAACACCATATATTTT	NA	TRBD1	TRBV2	TRBJ1-3
CASSSPSGGAKSTDTQYF	TGTGCCAGCAGCTCCCCTAGCGGGGGGGCCAAAAGCACAGATACGCAGTATTTT	many	TRBD2	TRBV7-3	TRBJ2-3
CASSEVGGETQYF	TGTGCCAGCAGTGAAGTAGGCGGTGAGACCCAGTACTTC	NA	NA	TRBV6-1	TRBJ2-5
CASSESAGGGTEAFF	TGCGCCAGCAGTGAGTCTGCCGGCGGGGGCACTGAAGCTTTCTTT	NA	NA	TRBV10-1	TRBJ1-1
CASRLSGNYGYTF	TGTGCCAGCAGATTGTCGGGGAACTATGGCTACACCTTC	NA	NA	TRBV6-5	TRBJ1-2
CASSQEGRGGTYTQYF	TGCGCCAGCAGCCAAGAAGGGCGGGGGGGAACATATACGCAGTATTTT	NA	TRBD2	TRBV4-3	TRBJ2-3
CASRSATGVGDTEAFF	TGTGCCAGCCGTTCCGCGACAGGGGTTGGGGACACTGAAGCTTTCTTT	NA	TRBD1	TRBV19	TRBJ1-1
CASRTVNTEAFF	TGCGCCAGCAGGACAGTGAACACTGAAGCTTTCTTT	NA	NA	TRBV5-1	TRBJ1-1
CASSYNQRGFSYEQYF	TGTGCCAGCAGTTATAACCAGCGGGGCTTCTCCTACGAGCAGTACTTC	NA	TRBD2	TRBV6-2/TRBV6-3	TRBJ2-7
CASSSGPGSDTGELFF	TGTGCCAGCAGCTCTGGACCAGGGTCAGACACCGGGGAGCTGTTTTTT	NA	NA	TRBV5-5	TRBJ2-2